The 17 T cell receptor beta chains below all came from one sample that was sequenced in a study of monozygotic twins with inflammatory bowel disease. TCRdb derives one entry per CDR3 protein from the 5' RACE reads, leaving out DNA. The listing contains around 450,000 distinct CDR3 sequences. Specimen: blood. The receptors were sampled from a human donor with ulcerative colitis or Crohn's disease, or a healthy co-twin of an affected twin (not recorded which).

The CDR3 loop is CASSNPWDHLYEQYF. The chain couples TRBV7-8 to TRBJ2-7; TCRdb's D gene call, TRBD1, goes unchecked for lack of DNA. Germline CDR1 reads SGHVS; CDR2 reads FQNEAQ. The CDR3 runs to 15 residues.

V usage is TRBV5-5 and J usage is TRBJ2-2. CDR1 is SGHKS and CDR2 is YYEKEE in the germline V gene (reference sequence). The CDR3 length is 13 residues. The CDR3: CASSPVRPGELFF.

This sequence joins TRBV20-1 and TRBJ2-4; TCRdb proposes TRBD1, but this gene call is untestable without DNA. The CDR3 spans 13 residues. Germline V gene sequence: CDR1 DFQATT, CDR2 SNEGSKA (reference sequence). CDR3 sequence: CSARNGQENIQYF.

The rearrangement uses TRBV20-1 and TRBJ2-3; lacking DNA, the TRBD1 call made by TCRdb goes unchecked. This CDR3 contains 15 residues. From germline, CDR1 is DFQATT and CDR2 SNEGSKA (reference sequence). The CDR3 loop is CSARESGGVRDTQYF.

The chain links TRBV5-1 to TRBJ2-1; the D call from TCRdb, TRBD2, cannot be confirmed without DNA. Germline assignment: CDR1 SGHRS and CDR2 YFSETQ. CDR3 length: 15 residues. The CDR3 sequence is CASSLAGPILDEQFF.

The chain is built from TRBV6-2 or TRBV6-3 and TRBJ2-5; the D call from TCRdb, TRBD2, cannot be confirmed without DNA. The CDR3 extends over 21 amino acids. Germline lookup yields CDR1 MNHEY and CDR2 SVGEGT. The CDR3 is CASSNYLLPGTSGGLRETQYF.

The chain carries TRBV28 and TRBJ2-1; TCRdb gives TRBD1 as the D gene, but with no DNA this cannot be confirmed. This CDR3 contains 16 residues. Germline loops: CDR1 MDHEN, CDR2 SYDVKM. This CDR3 is CASSGLSLISYNEQFF.

The genes are TRBV18 and TRBJ2-3; checking the TCRdb D call of TRBD2 is not possible without DNA. The germline V gene encodes CDR1 KGHSH and CDR2 LQKENI. This CDR3 region has 15 residues. The CDR3 sequence is CASSPLAGNTDTQYF. Combining the CDR3 with reference TRBV18 and TRBJ2-3 gives the whole variable domain NAGVMQNPRHLVRRRGQEARLRCSPMKGHSHVYWYRQLPEEGLKFMVYLQKENIIDESGMPKERFSAEFPKEGPSILRIQQVVRGDSAAYFCASSPLAGNTDTQYFGPGTRLTVL.

The V gene is TRBV12-3 or TRBV12-4, the J gene TRBJ2-5; the D call of TRBD1 rests on TCRdb alone, since no DNA is present to check it. The CDR3 has 12 residues. The CDR3 loop reads CASSGQEETQYF.

The rearrangement links TRBV5-1 to TRBJ2-5. The length of the CDR3 is 17 residues. Looked up from germline, CDR1 is SGHRS and CDR2 is YFSETQ. This chain's CDR3 is CASSLVGSTTMQETQYF. Filled out from reference TRBV5-1 and TRBJ2-5, the complete variable domain reads KAGVTQTPRYLIKTRGQQVTLSCSPISGHRSVSWYQQTPGQGLQFLFEYFSETQRNKGNFPGRFSGRQFSNSRSEMNVSTLELGDSALYLCASSLVGSTTMQETQYFGPGTRLLVL.

The V call is TRBV7-9, the J call TRBJ2-7; TCRdb's D gene call, TRBD1, goes unchecked for lack of DNA. The germline V gene has CDR1 SEHNR and CDR2 FQNEAQ (reference sequence). This CDR3 is 14 amino acids long. The CDR3 region is CASSPRTGINEQYF.

V and J are TRBV24-1 and TRBJ2-5; the D gene TCRdb calls, TRBD2, cannot be checked with no DNA. Germline V gene data show CDR1 as KGHDR and CDR2 as SFDVKD. The CDR3 loop spans 17 amino acids. CDR3 region: CATSDSAWSGAQETQYF.

This chain joins TRBV6-6 and TRBJ1-1; no DNA is available, so the TRBD1 call from TCRdb remains unchecked. Germline lookup yields CDR1 MNHNY and CDR2 SVGAGI (reference sequence). The CDR3 covers 11 residues. CDR3 sequence: CASSLGQSAFF.

The J gene is TRBJ2-1, the V gene TRBV5-1; the TCRdb D gene call, TRBD1, has no DNA to confirm it. The CDR3 loop spans 14 amino acids. Germline values: CDR1 SGHRS, CDR2 YFSETQ. CDR3 protein: CASSSTTSGHEQFF.

V is TRBV27 and J is TRBJ1-6. From germline, CDR1 is MNHEY and CDR2 SMNVEV (reference sequence). The CDR3 spans 13 residues. This CDR3 is CASSYKDDSPLHF.

The chain couples TRBV30 to TRBJ2-3. Germline V gives CDR1 GTSNPN, CDR2 SVGIG (reference sequence). This CDR3 is 11 amino acids long. CDR3 loop: CAWSGADTQYF.

The rearrangement joins TRBV12-3 or TRBV12-4 to TRBJ1-1. The CDR3 covers 12 residues. CDR3 region: CASSLVSSEAFF.